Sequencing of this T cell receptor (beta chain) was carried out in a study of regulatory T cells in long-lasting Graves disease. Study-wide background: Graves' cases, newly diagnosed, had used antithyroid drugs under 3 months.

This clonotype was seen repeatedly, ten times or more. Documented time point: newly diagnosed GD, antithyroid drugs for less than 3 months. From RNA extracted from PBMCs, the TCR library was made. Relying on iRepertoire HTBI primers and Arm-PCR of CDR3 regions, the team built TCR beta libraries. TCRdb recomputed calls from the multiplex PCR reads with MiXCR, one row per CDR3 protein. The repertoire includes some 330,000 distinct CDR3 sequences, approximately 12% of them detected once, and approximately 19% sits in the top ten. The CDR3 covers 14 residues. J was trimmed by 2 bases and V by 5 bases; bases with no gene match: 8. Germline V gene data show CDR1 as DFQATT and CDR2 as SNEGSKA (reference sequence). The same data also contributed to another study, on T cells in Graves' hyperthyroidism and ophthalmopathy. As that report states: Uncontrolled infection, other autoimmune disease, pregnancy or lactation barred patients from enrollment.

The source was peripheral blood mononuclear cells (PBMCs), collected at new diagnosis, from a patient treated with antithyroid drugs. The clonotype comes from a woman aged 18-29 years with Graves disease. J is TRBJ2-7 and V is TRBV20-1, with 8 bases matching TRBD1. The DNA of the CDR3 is TGCAGTGCTCCCCACGGGGGACAGGCCTACGAGCAGTACTTC. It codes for CSAPHGGQAYEQYF.